Shown below are 24 T cell receptor beta chains from a single sample sequenced in a study of CD8 T cells in Susac syndrome. Random hexamers were used to reverse transcribe an amount of about 0.45 to 1 ug RNA. TCRdb independently ran MiXCR on the immunoSEQ multiplex PCR reads; one entry per CDR3 protein. The repertoire includes 150,000 or so distinct CDR3 sequences, approximately 96% of them detected once, and roughly 0.15% sits in the top ten. Sequenced material: CD4+ T cells from PBMCs. The origin of the receptors is a human donor with Susac syndrome.

This chain connects TRBV6-6 to TRBJ2-3; the D gene is possibly TRBD1 (6 bases). The CDR3 consists of 16 residues. CDR1 and CDR2 from the germline V gene are MNHNY and SVGAGI (reference sequence). The V gene lost 5 bases and the J gene lost 0 bases, with 15 bases spanning the gap. This chain's CDR3 is CASSALGTLSTDTQYF. CDR3 sequence (DNA): TGTGCCAGCAGTGCCCTAGGGACACTTAGCACAGATACGCAGTATTTT.

The genes are TRBV7-8 and TRBJ2-5, with 7 nucleotides matching TRBD2. This CDR3 region has 14 residues. The germline V gene encodes CDR1 SGHVS and CDR2 FQNEAQ. The V and J ends lost 3 bases and 2 bases, in that order; junction bases with no gene match: 3. Written as DNA, the CDR3 is TGTGCCAGCAGCTTTCCTAGCGGTCAAGAGACCCAGTACTTC. Its translation is CASSFPSGQETQYF.

The chain combines TRBV4-1 with TRBJ1-2, with D uncertain. Deletions cut 0 bases from V and 8 bases from J, with 16 bases between. This CDR3 spans 15 amino acids. Germline V CDR1 and CDR2: MGHRA, YSYEKL. In nucleotides, the CDR3 is TGCGCCAGCAGCCAAGACGGGGTCCCATCGAGAGGCTACACCTTC. Translating gives CASSQDGVPSRGYTF.

The table lists this clonotype with a count of one. This chain links TRBV29-1 with TRBJ1-2; 7 nucleotides agree with TRBD1. The ends lost 2 bases at V and 5 bases at J; junction bases unmatched: 5. This CDR3 region has 13 residues. Germline values: CDR1 SQVTM, CDR2 ANQGSEA. Here the CDR3 reads CSVERDSTYGYTF. Written as DNA, the CDR3 is TGCAGCGTTGAACGGGACAGCACTTATGGCTACACCTTC.

The chain links TRBV20-1 to TRBJ1-2; D gene uncertain. The V and J ends lost 0 bases and 4 bases respectively, with 12 bases between them. The CDR3 is 14 amino acids. Germline V gives CDR1 DFQATT, CDR2 SNEGSKA (reference sequence). The CDR3 here is CSARDRRELYGYTF. In DNA, the CDR3 is TGCAGTGCTAGAGACAGGCGGGAACTCTATGGCTACACCTTC.

CDR3 bases: TGCAGTGTAGCTAAGCGGGGGGCGTACAATGAGCAGTTCTTC. This translates into CSVAKRGAYNEQFF. This chain links TRBV20-1 with TRBJ2-1, with TRBD2 matching over 9 bases. The CDR3 loop spans 14 amino acids. The V gene's germline CDR1 is DFQATT and CDR2 SNEGSKA (reference sequence). The junction had 8 bases not matched to a gene; V was cut back by 7 bases and J by 4 bases.

This chain connects TRBV7-2 to TRBJ1-4, with D perhaps TRBD1 (6 bases). Germline V lookup: CDR1 SGHTA, CDR2 FQGNSA. V was clipped by 5 bases and J by 4 bases, with 8 bases between them. This CDR3 region has 13 residues. The DNA for the CDR3 is TGTGCCAGCAGCGGACAGCTTAATGAAAAACTGTTTTTT. Its translation: CASSGQLNEKLFF.

The chain employs TRBV29-1 and TRBJ2-7; D is possibly TRBD1 (6 bases). CDR3 size: 14 residues. Germline CDR1 reads SQVTM; CDR2 reads ANQGSEA. Trimming pared 4 bases from V and 0 bases from J, leaving 13 bases between. CDR3 in DNA: TGCAGCGTTGTCGGGGACAAGAGCTCCTACGAGCAGTACTTC. It translates to CSVVGDKSSYEQYF.

The rearrangement uses TRBV20-1 and TRBJ2-1; a weak D match, TRBD2 (7 bases). V was cut by 2 bases and J by 8 bases, with 19 bases left in between. CDR3 length: 15 amino acids. Germline CDR1 DFQATT, CDR2 SNEGSKA (reference sequence). The CDR3 DNA sequence: TGCAGTGCTAGATCTCGGGACCCGGGGGGCCATGAGCAGTTCTTC. This encodes CSARSRDPGGHEQFF.

This clonotype showed up just once. This chain uses TRBV4-1 with TRBJ2-7, with 7 nucleotides matching TRBD1. This CDR3 is 16 amino acids long. Germline CDR1 and CDR2: MGHRA and YSYEKL. J gave up 0 bases and V 0 bases, and 5 bases lay outside the gene matches. CDR3 in DNA: TGCGCCAGCAGCCAAGATCGGGACAGTAGCTCCTACGAGCAGTACTTC. Protein sequence: CASSQDRDSSSYEQYF.

This clonotype was observed once. The J gene is TRBJ2-6, the V gene TRBV12-3 or TRBV12-4; D is possibly TRBD1 (5 bases). V dropped 3 bases and J dropped 0 bases, with 15 bases sitting between them. This CDR3 comprises 18 residues. The CDR3 DNA is TGTGCCAGCAGTTTGCCCCTAGGACAAGCCTCTGGGGCCAACGTCCTGACTTTC. The encoded protein is CASSLPLGQASGANVLTF.

The chain couples TRBV18 to TRBJ2-7; D is tentatively TRBD1 or TRBD2 (6 bases each). Germline CDR1 KGHSH, CDR2 LQKENI. The CDR3 consists of 15 residues. V lost 3 bases and J 5 bases, leaving 17 bases between the germline ends. The CDR3 bases are TGTGCCAGCTCACCGAAATCGTCGGGGGCCGACGAGCAGTACTTC. This sequence encodes CASSPKSSGADEQYF.

This rearrangement joins TRBV9 to TRBJ2-5; 14 bases are a match to TRBD2. Germline CDR1 reads SGDLS; CDR2 reads YYNGEE. The CDR3 consists of 17 residues. Losses at the gene ends were 0 bases for V and 5 bases for J; bases not matched to a gene: 6. CDR3 protein: CASSVGGLAGVRETQYF. The CDR3 DNA sequence: TGTGCCAGCAGCGTAGGGGGACTAGCGGGGGTCCGTGAGACCCAGTACTTC.

The chain carries TRBV27 and TRBJ2-7; 10 bases align to TRBD1. This CDR3 is 15 amino acids long. The V and J ends lost 5 bases and 7 bases, in that order; junction bases with no gene match: 11. The germline gives CDR1 MNHEY, CDR2 SMNVEV (reference sequence). CDR3: CASSRWGTGVREQYF. For the CDR3, the DNA is TGTGCCAGCAGTCGCTGGGGGACAGGGGTGAGGGAGCAGTACTTC.

J is TRBJ2-3 and V is TRBV20-1; 7 bases line up with TRBD1. J gave up 2 bases and V 6 bases, and 5 bases lay outside the gene matches. The CDR3 has 13 residues. Per the germline V gene, CDR1 is DFQATT and CDR2 is SNEGSKA (reference sequence). CDR3 in amino acids: CSARQGITDTQYF. CDR3 bases: TGCAGTGCCAGACAGGGTATCACAGATACGCAGTATTTT.

This chain connects TRBV4-3 to TRBJ2-1, with a possible D match to TRBD2 (5 bases). Germline values: CDR1 LGHNA, CDR2 YSLEER. V was pared by 1 base and J by 8 bases, with 15 bases between. The length of the CDR3 is 15 residues. The DNA of the CDR3 is TGCGCCAGCAGCCAAGCGGGGAACATTTTCGATGAGCAGTTCTTC. Protein sequence: CASSQAGNIFDEQFF.

The genes are TRBV20-1 and TRBJ1-3, with D possibly matching TRBD1 (6 bases). V was trimmed by 1 base and J by 0 bases, leaving 13 bases between them. The CDR3 spans 16 residues. Germline assignment: CDR1 DFQATT and CDR2 SNEGSKA (reference sequence). CDR3 protein: CSARAGTLHSGNTIYF. In DNA, the CDR3 is TGCAGTGCTAGAGCTGGGACACTTCACTCTGGAAACACCATATATTTT.

The chain joins TRBV20-1 to TRBJ2-3, with 13 bases aligning to TRBD2. The CDR3 totals 20 residues. The V gene's germline CDR1 is DFQATT and CDR2 SNEGSKA (reference sequence). Unmatched junction bases numbered 19, after V lost 5 bases and J lost 2 bases. The CDR3 is CSAPTESTSGGFDYTDTQYF. The DNA for the CDR3 is TGCAGTGCTCCAACAGAGTCGACTAGCGGGGGGTTTGACTACACAGATACGCAGTATTTT.

This chain connects TRBV4-1 to TRBJ2-7, with D possibly TRBD2 on 6 matching bases. Germline CDR1 is MGHRA and CDR2 is YSYEKL. CDR3 length: 16 residues. With 0 bases removed from V and 3 bases from J, the gap between germline ends came to 15 bases. The CDR3 spells CASSQEERLDVYEQYF. For the CDR3, the DNA is TGCGCCAGCAGCCAAGAGGAGAGACTAGATGTCTACGAGCAGTACTTC.

This sequence joins TRBV19 and TRBJ1-2; D is unclear. The CDR3 has 12 residues. CDR1 is LNHDA and CDR2 is SQIVND in the germline V gene (reference sequence). Deletions cut 3 bases from V and 1 base from J, with 3 bases between. CDR3 in DNA: TGTGCCAGTAGTATGCGTAACTATGGCTACACCTTC. Translation: CASSMRNYGYTF.

The rearrangement joins TRBV29-1 to TRBJ1-2; perhaps TRBD1 as D (5 bases). Germline V gives CDR1 SQVTM, CDR2 ANQGSEA. Trimming cost V 3 bases and J 2 bases, with 13 bases left between them. The CDR3 sequence is 14 residues long. CDR3 protein: CSVERREGNYGYTF. CDR3 DNA: TGCAGCGTTGAGAGGAGGGAGGGGAACTATGGCTACACCTTC.

J is TRBJ2-1 and V is TRBV5-1; TRBD1 is a possible D gene (6 bases). Germline loops: CDR1 SGHRS, CDR2 YFSETQ. CDR3 length: 13 amino acids. Trimming shortened V by 0 bases and J by 8 bases, and 9 bases separated the two germline ends. The CDR3 spells CASSLAQGYEQFF. DNA for the CDR3: TGCGCCAGCAGCTTGGCACAGGGCTATGAGCAGTTCTTC.

The J gene is TRBJ2-7, the V gene TRBV5-6; no reliable D call. The V gene lost 4 bases and the J gene lost 5 bases, with 10 bases spanning the gap. Germline CDR1 and CDR2: SGHDT and YYEEEE. The CDR3 extends over 12 amino acids. CDR3 sequence: CASSLVRNEQYF. The CDR3 nucleotides read TGTGCCAGCAGCCTCGTCCGAAACGAGCAGTACTTC.

CDR3 DNA: TGCAGTGCTTCGACGGGGGGCGGCACAGATACGCAGTATTTT. Translated: CSASTGGGTDTQYF. The chain combines TRBV20-1 with TRBJ2-3; the D gene is possibly TRBD2 (7 bases). V was cut by 5 bases and J by 1 base, with 13 bases left in between. CDR1 is DFQATT and CDR2 is SNEGSKA in the germline V gene (reference sequence). The length of the CDR3 is 14 residues.